This T cell receptor beta chain comes out of a study of cytomegalovirus exposure and HLA in healthy donors. Study-wide results and limits: Donors were assumed by presence/absence analyses to have roughly uniform sequencing depth. The authors later linked a missense DCLRE1C variant to TCR beta V- and J-gene trimming.

This CDR3 has 13 residues. Germline V gives CDR1 MNHNS, CDR2 SASEGT. V dropped 6 bases and J dropped 6; count of bases not matched to a gene: 4. Amplification used 60 Vbeta primers and 13 Jbeta primers. Produced via immunoSEQ multiplex PCR; TCRdb's table is partial and in-frame only. The sample holds approximately 190,000 clones, 70% to 85% seen once. Concerning this clone: What it binds is not known.

The TCR was taken from a man aged 35-49 years in good health and CMV-seropositive. The material sequenced was PBMCs. The chain carries TRBV6-1 and TRBJ2-3; 9 nucleotides line up with TRBD1. This chain's CDR3 is CASRTGGGDTQYF. Here the CDR3 DNA reads TGTGCCAGCAGAACAGGGGGCGGGGATACGCAGTATTTT.